This TCR beta chain was sequenced during a study of T cell responses to AZD1222 COVID-19 vaccine. Study findings and constraints: The donor cohort was predominantly white British with a female majority, and clonal diversity may have been underestimated.

Comments on this clone: The antigen remains undetermined.

Germline CDR1 SGHNT, CDR2 YENEEA. The V gene end was trimmed by 5 bases and the J gene end by 7 bases; junction bases not matched to a gene: 11. The CDR3 contains 15 residues. TCRdb's copy holds only in-frame clones and misses some; the assay was immunoSEQ multiplex PCR. Of approximately 110,000 clones in the sample, roughly nine tenths are singletons; the top ten hold 8.5% to 10%. The sequence came from an adult in good health. The V gene is TRBV11-3, the J gene TRBJ2-5; TRBD1 matches 9 bases. Material: peripheral blood, obtained on day 0 of AZD1222 vaccination. The CDR3 region is CASSPRDRVVGTQYF. The CDR3 nucleotides are TGTGCCAGCAGCCCCCGGGACAGGGTGGTCGGGACCCAGTACTTC.